The rows below give T cell receptor beta chains drawn from one sample of a study of blood T cell repertoires in COVID-19. TCRdb's table, derived via immunoSEQ multiplex PCR, lists solely in-frame clones and lacks some. This table holds roughly 41,000 clones, less than 80% found once. Sequencing input: peripheral blood. The receptors derive from a man between 65 and 85 years old with COVID-19, enrolled during active disease. Both conserved end residues are part of each CDR3. D genes are given only for firm matches. The size entry is marked missing in some rows and otherwise reads once, few, many or a size class.

len: 15; abundance: .; j_gene: TRBJ2-1; v_gene: TRBV19; d_gene: .; CDR3nt: TGTGCCAGTCGTGAGACGGGAGTCACCTACAATGAGCAGTTCTTC; CDR3aa: CASRETGVTYNEQFF
len: 14; abundance: .; j_gene: TRBJ2-7; v_gene: TRBV7-6; d_gene: .; CDR3nt: TGTGCCAGCAGCCAAGGGACTTATTCCTACGAGCAGTACTTC; CDR3aa: CASSQGTYSYEQYF
len: 15; abundance: .; j_gene: TRBJ2-3; v_gene: TRBV5-4; d_gene: .; CDR3nt: TGTGCCAGCAGCTTGAGGCCAGGGTGGCCAGATACGCAGTATTTT; CDR3aa: CASSLRPGWPDTQYF
len: 20; abundance: .; j_gene: TRBJ2-2; v_gene: TRBV28; d_gene: .; CDR3nt: TGTGCCAGCAGTCTTATACCCTTATACGGACTACGGGGGAACACCGGGGAGCTGTTTTTT; CDR3aa: CASSLIPLYGLRGNTGELFF
len: 14; abundance: .; j_gene: TRBJ2-6; v_gene: TRBV9; d_gene: .; CDR3nt: TGTGCCAGCAGCAGAGACACTGGGGCCAACGTCCTGACTTTC; CDR3aa: CASSRDTGANVLTF
len: 17; abundance: .; j_gene: TRBJ2-1; v_gene: TRBV4-1; d_gene: TRBD2; CDR3nt: TGCGCCAGCAGCCAAGATCCCGGGACTAGCTACGTGGATGAGCAGTTCTTC; CDR3aa: CASSQDPGTSYVDEQFF
len: 15; abundance: .; j_gene: TRBJ2-7; v_gene: TRBV30; d_gene: .; CDR3nt: TGTGCCTGGAGTGTAACAGCTCGCCTTTGGTACGAGCAGTACTTC; CDR3aa: CAWSVTARLWYEQYF
len: 14; abundance: .; j_gene: TRBJ2-7; v_gene: TRBV28; d_gene: .; CDR3nt: TGTGCCAGCATTCCTTTCGGGAGCTCCTACGAGCAGTACTTC; CDR3aa: CASIPFGSSYEQYF
len: 13; abundance: .; j_gene: TRBJ2-5; v_gene: TRBV7-3; d_gene: .; CDR3nt: TGTGCCAGCAGCTTAACCAGGCAAGAGACCCAGTACTTC; CDR3aa: CASSLTRQETQYF
len: 16; abundance: once; j_gene: TRBJ1-5; v_gene: TRBV21-1; d_gene: .; CDR3nt: TGTGCCAGCAGGAGCCCAAGGACAATCCGGTGTCAGCCCCAGCATTTT; CDR3aa: CASRSPRTIRCQPQHF
len: 12; abundance: .; j_gene: TRBJ2-3; v_gene: TRBV4-1; d_gene: .; CDR3nt: TGCGCCAGCAGTAAAAGCACAGATACGCAGTATTTT; CDR3aa: CASSKSTDTQYF
len: 14; abundance: .; j_gene: TRBJ2-7; v_gene: TRBV2; d_gene: .; CDR3nt: TGTGCCAGCAGTGAGGCGGTTACCCTTCTTGGGCAGTACTTC; CDR3aa: CASSEAVTLLGQYF
len: 15; abundance: .; j_gene: TRBJ2-7; v_gene: TRBV5-1; d_gene: TRBD2; CDR3nt: TGCGCCAGCAGCTTTAGCGGGTCGAGCTCCTACGAGCAGTACTTC; CDR3aa: CASSFSGSSSYEQYF
len: 11; abundance: few; j_gene: TRBJ1-3; v_gene: TRBV30; d_gene: .; CDR3nt: TGTGCCTGGAGTGTATCGGACACCATATATTTT; CDR3aa: CAWSVSDTIYF
len: 14; abundance: .; j_gene: TRBJ2-7; v_gene: TRBV7-9; d_gene: .; CDR3nt: TGTGCCAGCAGCACCACGACACCCACCTACGAGCAGTACTTC; CDR3aa: CASSTTTPTYEQYF
len: 13; abundance: .; j_gene: TRBJ2-7; v_gene: TRBV9; d_gene: .; CDR3nt: TGTGCCAGCAGCCCCGGACAGTCCTACGAGCAGTACTTC; CDR3aa: CASSPGQSYEQYF
len: 16; abundance: .; j_gene: TRBJ2-1; v_gene: TRBV21-1; d_gene: .; CDR3nt: TGTGCCAGCAGCAAAAGGACACTACTCTCGGCCAATGAGCAGTTCTTC; CDR3aa: CASSKRTLLSANEQFF
len: 14; abundance: few; j_gene: TRBJ2-7; v_gene: TRBV5-1; d_gene: .; CDR3nt: TGCGCCAGCCGAAACGTAGGGGGAGACTACGAGCAGTACTTC; CDR3aa: CASRNVGGDYEQYF
len: 14; abundance: once; j_gene: TRBJ1-1; v_gene: TRBV5-1; d_gene: .; CDR3nt: TGCGCCAGCAGCTTGGAGGCAGCCTTGAGGCGAGCTTTCTTT; CDR3aa: CASSLEAALRRAFF
len: 13; abundance: .; j_gene: TRBJ1-1; v_gene: TRBV5-1; d_gene: TRBD1; CDR3nt: TGCGCCAGCTACAGGGGCCCGAACACTGAAGCTTTCTTT; CDR3aa: CASYRGPNTEAFF
len: 15; abundance: few; j_gene: TRBJ1-5; v_gene: TRBV6-5; d_gene: .; CDR3nt: TGTGCCAGCAGTTACTCGCACCGAGGGAATCAGCCCCAGCATTTT; CDR3aa: CASSYSHRGNQPQHF
len: 16; abundance: .; j_gene: TRBJ2-5; v_gene: TRBV6-6; d_gene: .; CDR3nt: TGTGCCAGCAGTTACTCGTGGGCGGGAAGGGAAGAGACCCAGTACTTC; CDR3aa: CASSYSWAGREETQYF
len: 16; abundance: .; j_gene: TRBJ1-1; v_gene: TRBV7-9; d_gene: .; CDR3nt: TGTGCCAGCAGCCCCCAGAGAGGTACACCGAACACTGAAGCTTTCTTT; CDR3aa: CASSPQRGTPNTEAFF
len: 16; abundance: large; j_gene: TRBJ1-4; v_gene: TRBV7-9; d_gene: .; CDR3nt: TGTGCCAGCAGACATAATACCGGGACACAGAATGAAAAACTGTTTTTT; CDR3aa: CASRHNTGTQNEKLFF
len: 13; abundance: .; j_gene: TRBJ2-1; v_gene: TRBV7-9; d_gene: .; CDR3nt: TGTGCCAGCAGCTTAGACACCCTCAATGAGCAGTTCTTC; CDR3aa: CASSLDTLNEQFF
len: 15; abundance: once; j_gene: TRBJ2-2; v_gene: TRBV19; d_gene: .; CDR3nt: TGTGCCAGTAGTATCCAGGGGTCCAACACCGGGGAGCTGTTTTTT; CDR3aa: CASSIQGSNTGELFF
len: 13; abundance: .; j_gene: TRBJ2-1; v_gene: TRBV30; d_gene: TRBD2; CDR3nt: TGTGCCTGGAGTGACGGGAGGGCTTTTGAGCAGTTCTTC; CDR3aa: CAWSDGRAFEQFF
len: 18; abundance: .; j_gene: TRBJ1-5; v_gene: TRBV4-1; d_gene: TRBD1; CDR3nt: TGCGCCAGCAGCCATCACCTCATAGGGACAGAGGGCAATCAGCCCCAGCATTTT; CDR3aa: CASSHHLIGTEGNQPQHF
len: 13; abundance: .; j_gene: TRBJ1-5; v_gene: TRBV28; d_gene: .; CDR3nt: TGTGCCAGCAGGACCCAGGGGAATCAGCCCCAGCATTTT; CDR3aa: CASRTQGNQPQHF
len: 16; abundance: once; j_gene: TRBJ1-5; v_gene: TRBV5-1; d_gene: .; CDR3nt: TGCGCCAGCAGCTTGGAAGGGCAGGGGAGCAATCAGCCCCAGCATTTT; CDR3aa: CASSLEGQGSNQPQHF
len: 18; abundance: .; j_gene: TRBJ2-7; v_gene: TRBV5-8; d_gene: .; CDR3nt: TGTGCCAGCAGCTTGGTCCTAGCGCCCCTCCGGAGCTCCTACGAGCAGTACTTC; CDR3aa: CASSLVLAPLRSSYEQYF
len: 13; abundance: .; j_gene: TRBJ1-4; v_gene: TRBV5-1; d_gene: .; CDR3nt: TGCGCCAGCAGCTTGGGACAGGATGAAAAACTGTTTTTT; CDR3aa: CASSLGQDEKLFF
len: 15; abundance: .; j_gene: TRBJ2-1; v_gene: TRBV19; d_gene: .; CDR3nt: TGTGCCAGTAGTATAGGGGACACTTCCTACAATGAGCAGTTCTTC; CDR3aa: CASSIGDTSYNEQFF
len: 14; abundance: .; j_gene: TRBJ1-2; v_gene: TRBV5-8; d_gene: TRBD1; CDR3nt: TGTGCCAGCAGCTTGGACAGGGGGAACTATGGCTACACCTTC; CDR3aa: CASSLDRGNYGYTF
len: 15; abundance: once; j_gene: TRBJ2-5; v_gene: TRBV5-1; d_gene: TRBD1; CDR3nt: TGCGCCAGCAGCTCACAGGGGGCTAGGGAAGAGACCCAGTACTTC; CDR3aa: CASSSQGAREETQYF
len: 16; abundance: .; j_gene: TRBJ2-7; v_gene: TRBV19; d_gene: TRBD1; CDR3nt: TGTGCCAGTAGTATATTGTCAGGACAGGGTGGACACGAGCAGTACTTC; CDR3aa: CASSILSGQGGHEQYF
len: 13; abundance: .; j_gene: TRBJ2-7; v_gene: TRBV29-1; d_gene: .; CDR3nt: TGCAGCGTGACAGGCGCCCTCGACTACGAGCAGTACTTC; CDR3aa: CSVTGALDYEQYF
len: 16; abundance: .; j_gene: TRBJ1-5; v_gene: TRBV5-4; d_gene: .; CDR3nt: TGTGCCAGCAGCTTGTCCGGACAGTTCTTCAATCAGCCCCAGCATTTT; CDR3aa: CASSLSGQFFNQPQHF
len: 11; abundance: .; j_gene: TRBJ1-2; v_gene: TRBV19; d_gene: .; CDR3nt: TGTGCCAGTAGTGGCAGACAGGCCTACACCTTC; CDR3aa: CASSGRQAYTF
len: 12; abundance: .; j_gene: TRBJ1-3; v_gene: TRBV10-3; d_gene: .; CDR3nt: TGTGCCATCAGTGAGCGGGGAAACACCATATATTTT; CDR3aa: CAISERGNTIYF
len: 15; abundance: .; j_gene: TRBJ2-2; v_gene: TRBV27; d_gene: TRBD1; CDR3nt: TGTGCCAGCAGAATAGGGGGCGCGGGCACCGGGGAGCTGTTTTTT; CDR3aa: CASRIGGAGTGELFF
len: 16; abundance: once; j_gene: TRBJ1-2; v_gene: TRBV9; d_gene: TRBD1; CDR3nt: TGTGCCAGCACCCCGGGACAGGGACCAGCTAACTATGGCTACACCTTC; CDR3aa: CASTPGQGPANYGYTF
len: 15; abundance: few; j_gene: TRBJ1-2; v_gene: TRBV7-8; d_gene: .; CDR3nt: TGTGCCAGCAGCTCCGGCCGGGGGGTTGTCTATGGCTACACCTTC; CDR3aa: CASSSGRGVVYGYTF
len: 18; abundance: .; j_gene: TRBJ1-5; v_gene: TRBV4-1; d_gene: TRBD1; CDR3nt: TGCGCCAGCAGTCCCCTTCGCGGCGGGACAGCCTTCAATCAGCCCCAGCATTTT; CDR3aa: CASSPLRGGTAFNQPQHF
len: 17; abundance: .; j_gene: TRBJ2-7; v_gene: TRBV11-2; d_gene: TRBD2; CDR3nt: TGTGCCAGCAGCAGATCGCGCACGGGACTAAGCTCCTACGAGCAGTACTTC; CDR3aa: CASSRSRTGLSSYEQYF
len: 16; abundance: many; j_gene: TRBJ2-2; v_gene: TRBV5-1; d_gene: TRBD1; CDR3nt: TGCGCCAGCAGCTTGTGGGTGACAGGGCGCACCGGGGAGCTGTTTTTT; CDR3aa: CASSLWVTGRTGELFF
len: 13; abundance: .; j_gene: TRBJ2-5; v_gene: TRBV30; d_gene: .; CDR3nt: TGTGCCTGGAGTGCCGGGACATCAGAGACCCAGTACTTC; CDR3aa: CAWSAGTSETQYF
len: 16; abundance: .; j_gene: TRBJ1-2; v_gene: TRBV4-1; d_gene: TRBD1; CDR3nt: TGCGCCAGCAGCCAAGCACCGGGACAGGCATTCTATGGCTACACCTTC; CDR3aa: CASSQAPGQAFYGYTF
len: 16; abundance: .; j_gene: TRBJ2-7; v_gene: TRBV4-2; d_gene: .; CDR3nt: TGTGCCAGCAGCCAAGATCAGGACACCCTGGCGCTCGAGCAGTACTTC; CDR3aa: CASSQDQDTLALEQYF
len: 17; abundance: once; j_gene: TRBJ2-2; v_gene: TRBV6-2/TRBV6-3; d_gene: TRBD2; CDR3nt: TGTGCCAGCAGTTACGAAAGTAGCGGGGCCTACACCGGGGAGCTGTTTTTT; CDR3aa: CASSYESSGAYTGELFF
len: 15; abundance: .; j_gene: TRBJ2-2; v_gene: TRBV6-5; d_gene: TRBD1; CDR3nt: TGTGCCAGCAGCGCCGGGACAGTTAACACCGGGGAGCTGTTTTTT; CDR3aa: CASSAGTVNTGELFF
len: 15; abundance: .; j_gene: TRBJ1-6; v_gene: TRBV18; d_gene: .; CDR3nt: TGTGCCAGCTCACCAGGGGCAGGGGTGGATTCACCCCTCCACTTT; CDR3aa: CASSPGAGVDSPLHF
len: 15; abundance: medium-sized; j_gene: TRBJ1-5; v_gene: TRBV5-1; d_gene: .; CDR3nt: TGCGCCAGCAGCTTGGCCGGGGGGGGCGATCAGCCCCAGCATTTT; CDR3aa: CASSLAGGGDQPQHF